The 23 T cell receptor beta chains presented below share a single source sample, sequenced in a study of blood T cell repertoires in COVID-19. Clones were read by immunoSEQ multiplex PCR, and TCRdb kept only the in-frame ones, dropping some. The sample contains roughly 300,000 clones, over 75% of which appear only once. The sequenced material came from PBMCs or T cells enriched from blood (not recorded which). The receptors stem from a woman aged 25 to 39 who had recovered from COVID-19.

This clone is a singleton in its sample. V usage is TRBV24-1 and J usage is TRBJ1-4; D is ambiguous. Trimming took off 8 bases at V and 4 bases at J, with 10 bases between the two ends. CDR1 is KGHDR and CDR2 is SFDVKD in the germline V gene. CDR3 length equals 13 residues. This CDR3 reads CATNRGINEKLFF. CDR3 bases: TGTGCCACCAACCGAGGCATTAATGAAAAACTGTTTTTT.

This clone occurred once. This chain connects TRBV12-3 or TRBV12-4 to TRBJ1-5; no definite D call. V shed 3 bases and J shed 5 bases, with 5 bases lying between them. There are 12 residues in the CDR3. CDR3 loop: CASSFGDQPQHF. DNA of the CDR3: TGTGCCAGCAGTTTTGGAGATCAGCCCCAGCATTTT.

This chain uses TRBV19 with TRBJ2-1; TRBD1 agrees at 7 bases. CDR3 length equals 15 residues. Germline V gene data show CDR1 as LNHDA and CDR2 as SQIVND (reference sequence). V shed 7 bases, J shed 2 bases, and the junction held 8 bases outside the gene matches. The DNA for the CDR3 is TGTGCCAGTACGCCGGGTGACAGGGCCTACAATGAGCAGTTCTTC. As protein: CASTPGDRAYNEQFF.

This chain joins TRBV7-8 and TRBJ1-1; perhaps TRBD1 as D (5 bases). The CDR3 has 13 amino acids. Germline CDR1 reads SGHVS; CDR2 reads FQNEAQ. Trimming pared 1 base from V and 3 bases from J, leaving 6 bases between. The CDR3 loop reads CASSLGQYTEAFF. In DNA, the CDR3 is TGTGCCAGCAGCTTAGGACAGTACACTGAAGCTTTCTTT.

This clone showed up just once. The chain uses TRBV28 and TRBJ1-2; D not certain. The V and J ends lost 11 bases and 8 bases respectively, with 9 bases between them. This CDR3 is built from 9 residues. Germline loops: CDR1 MDHEN, CDR2 SYDVKM. The CDR3 protein is CAHGGGYTF. In DNA form, the CDR3 reads TGTGCCCACGGCGGAGGCTACACCTTC.

The chain employs TRBV5-8 and TRBJ2-7; 10 bases match TRBD1. The V gene's germline CDR1 is SGHTS and CDR2 YDEGEE. The CDR3 length is 16 residues. After removal of 0 bases from V and 3 bases from J, the junction contained 6 bases not matched to a gene. In nucleotides, the CDR3 is TGTGCCAGCAGCTTGGGAACCGGGACAGGGGACTACGAGCAGTACTTC. This gives the protein CASSLGTGTGDYEQYF.

The chain links TRBV28 to TRBJ2-6; 9 positions match TRBD1. The germline V gene has CDR1 MDHEN and CDR2 SYDVKM. This CDR3 region has 18 residues. The ends lost 6 bases at V and 0 bases at J; junction bases unmatched: 9. The CDR3 DNA sequence: TGTGCCAGCAGGGGGGGACAGGGCCTCGGCTCTGGGGCCAACGTCCTGACTTTC. Residues: CASRGGQGLGSGANVLTF.

A few counts support this clone. The chain employs TRBV20-1 and TRBJ1-6; tentative D call: TRBD1 (5 bases). This CDR3 has 13 amino acids. V was pared by 3 bases and J by 7 bases, with 10 bases between. Per germline, CDR1 DFQATT and CDR2 SNEGSKA (reference sequence). CDR3 in amino acids: CSASGSGNSPLHF. The CDR3 DNA is TGCAGTGCTAGTGGGTCAGGGAATTCACCCCTCCACTTT.

This clone was seen many times. Other nucleotide sequences in the sample specify the same CDR3. The rearrangement links TRBV5-4 to TRBJ1-6; D gene unclear. This CDR3 has 15 residues. V shed 5 bases and J shed 0 bases, with 9 bases lying between them. Germline CDR1 SGHNT, CDR2 YYREEE (reference sequence). The CDR3 nucleotides are TGTGCCAGCAGTTTCGGGAGCTCCTATAATTCACCCCTCCACTTT. It is translated as CASSFGSSYNSPLHF.

V is TRBV7-8 and J is TRBJ2-1; TRBD2 aligns across 10 bases. From germline, CDR1 is SGHVS and CDR2 FQNEAQ. V was pared by 0 bases and J by 10 bases, with 3 bases of the junction left unmatched. This CDR3 contains 14 residues. CDR3 DNA sequence: TGTGCCAGCAGCTTAGCTCTAGCGGGAGTCGAGCAGTTCTTC. Residues: CASSLALAGVEQFF.

The chain employs TRBV28 and TRBJ1-2, with 9 bases that match TRBD1. V lost 2 bases, J lost 2 bases, and 6 bases stayed unmatched. The CDR3 spans 16 residues. Germline V gene lookup returns CDR1 MDHEN and CDR2 SYDVKM. CDR3 residues: CASSLTGGPANYGYTF. The DNA of the CDR3 is TGTGCCAGCAGTTTAACAGGGGGCCCCGCCAACTATGGCTACACCTTC.

The V and J genes are TRBV29-1 and TRBJ2-7, with 14 bases identical to TRBD2. The CDR3 extends over 14 amino acids. Germline V gives CDR1 SQVTM, CDR2 ANQGSEA. After removal of 6 bases from V and 3 bases from J, the junction contained 4 bases not matched to a gene. The CDR3 DNA is TGCAGCGTGACAGGGACTAGCGGGAGCTACGAGCAGTACTTC. It codes for CSVTGTSGSYEQYF.

The chain employs TRBV7-2 and TRBJ2-3, with 7 positions matching TRBD2. V was pared by 4 bases and J by 6 bases, with 10 bases of the junction left unmatched. This CDR3 has 15 amino acids. CDR1 and CDR2 (germline): SGHTA, FQGNSA. CDR3 sequence reads: CASSYYSAGVDTQYF. In nucleotides, the CDR3 is TGTGCCAGCAGCTACTACAGTGCGGGAGTGGATACGCAGTATTTT.

The chain employs TRBV5-6 and TRBJ2-1; D perhaps matches TRBD2 (6 bases). Germline CDR1 is SGHDT and CDR2 is YYEEEE. CDR3 length: 19 amino acids. V was shortened by 2 bases and J by 8 bases, with 29 bases between the two germline ends. This CDR3 is CASSLDGPTGSLSVDEQFF. The CDR3 DNA is TGTGCCAGCAGCTTAGATGGGCCTACCGGGAGTTTGAGTGTAGATGAGCAGTTCTTC.

The chain uses TRBV5-6 and TRBJ2-2; D remains ambiguous. The length of the CDR3 is 15 residues. The V end lost 0 bases, the J end lost 4 bases, and 10 bases lay between the germline ends. CDR1 SGHDT and CDR2 YYEEEE come from the germline V gene. Here the CDR3 DNA reads TGTGCCAGCAGCTTGGTATTGACGGGCACCGGGGAGCTGTTTTTT. It translates to CASSLVLTGTGELFF.

V and J are TRBV5-1 and TRBJ1-2; D not certain. V dropped 4 bases and J dropped 2 bases, with 18 bases sitting between them. CDR3 size: 16 residues. Germline V gene data show CDR1 as SGHRS and CDR2 as YFSETQ. For the CDR3, the DNA is TGCGCCAGCAGCCCACCCACTGCGTCCGGGAACTATGGCTACACCTTC. It yields the protein CASSPPTASGNYGYTF.

This chain joins TRBV7-3 and TRBJ2-5; TRBD1 matches 9 bases. V shed 4 bases, J shed 2 bases, and the junction held 5 bases outside the gene matches. The CDR3 length is 15 residues. Germline V gives CDR1 SGHTA, CDR2 FQGTGA. CDR3 nucleotides: TGTGCCAGCAGCTCCGCCGGGACAGGGCAAGAGACCCAGTACTTC. It translates to CASSSAGTGQETQYF.

This clone was seen just once. The same CDR3 is also encoded by other DNA sequences in this sample. The chain uses TRBV5-1 and TRBJ2-3, with 11 bases lining up with TRBD2. The germline V gene has CDR1 SGHRS and CDR2 YFSETQ. The CDR3 runs to 16 residues. The V and J ends lost 0 bases and 0 bases, in that order; junction bases with no gene match: 0. The CDR3 sequence is CASSLGTSGSTDTQYF. CDR3 nucleotides: TGCGCCAGCAGCTTGGGGACTAGCGGGAGCACAGATACGCAGTATTTT.

This chain joins TRBV5-3 and TRBJ2-7; 7 bases fit TRBD2. TRBV5-3 is assigned to the ORF class and has an uncertain function. V dropped 1 base and J dropped 3; count of bases not matched to a gene: 10. The CDR3 loop spans 16 amino acids. The CDR3 reads CARSLRIGTKFYEQYF. Written as DNA, the CDR3 is TGTGCCAGAAGCTTGCGTATAGGGACTAAATTCTACGAGCAGTACTTC.

The chain uses TRBV28 and TRBJ1-2, with 7 bases fitting TRBD1. Germline CDR1 and CDR2: MDHEN and SYDVKM. Germline trimming cut 6 bases from V and 2 bases from J; bases unmatched to any gene: 6. This CDR3 spans 14 amino acids. The CDR3 loop is CASRGQPDNYGYTF. The CDR3 nucleotides are TGTGCCAGCAGGGGACAGCCGGACAACTATGGCTACACCTTC.

The V gene is TRBV14, the J gene TRBJ1-2, with 8 nucleotides matching TRBD1. Germline loops: CDR1 SGHDN, CDR2 FVKESK. The CDR3 extends over 13 amino acids. J gave up 7 bases and V 4 bases, and 5 bases lay outside the gene matches. The CDR3 DNA sequence: TGTGCCAGCAGCCCTAGGACAGGGTTTGGCTACACCTTC. This gives the protein CASSPRTGFGYTF.

This sequence joins TRBV28 and TRBJ2-1; D may be TRBD2 (5 bases). The CDR3 is 14 residues long. Looked up from germline, CDR1 is MDHEN and CDR2 is SYDVKM. Trimming took 6 bases from V and 8 from J, leaving 17 bases between them. This CDR3 is CASSLGSPEYEQFF. CDR3 coding DNA: TGTGCCAGCAGCCTAGGGAGCCCGGAGTATGAGCAGTTCTTC.

The CDR3 coding sequence is TGTGCCAGCAGCCCCGGACTAGCGGGAGTCAGCCACGAGCAGTACTTC. Translated: CASSPGLAGVSHEQYF. The J gene is TRBJ2-7, the V gene TRBV5-4; 13 bases map to TRBD2. This CDR3 contains 16 residues. Germline trimming cut 4 bases from V and 5 bases from J; bases unmatched to any gene: 9. CDR1 is SGHNT, CDR2 YYREEE, per germline (reference sequence).